Listed here is a single T cell receptor beta chain. What it binds is unknown. TCRdb's table, derived via immunoSEQ multiplex PCR, lists solely in-frame clones and lacks some. Of over a million clones detected, roughly 96% appear once; the ten largest clones hold 1.2%. Adult donors, all healthy and HIV-negative, had no recent acute infections or vaccinations. Losses at the gene ends were 5 bases for V and 3 bases for J; bases not matched to a gene: 5. The germline gives CDR1 ENHRY, CDR2 SYGVKD. The CDR3 length is 15 residues. This sample is part of a study of shared clonotypes between healthy human individuals. Study results and limitations: Shared clonotypes across all four donors exceeded non-shared ones in generation probability.

The sample was naive CD4+ T cells sorted from blood. The subset: CD45RA+ positively selected. The chain carries TRBV10-3 and TRBJ2-3; TRBD2 aligns across 10 bases. The receptor comes from a man younger than 45 in good health. The CDR3 DNA reads TGTGCCATCAGTCAAGCGGGAGGGCCTACAGATACGCAGTATTTT. Translated: CAISQAGGPTDTQYF.